This T cell receptor (beta chain) is from a study of technical replicates of blood from a few donors. The assay was immunoSEQ multiplex PCR, and TCRdb's table has in-frame clones only and misses some. The sample lists about 82,000 clones; 91% were seen once. Trimming left V 1 base short and J 6 bases short, with 12 bases between. The CDR3 extends over 14 amino acids. Germline V lookup: CDR1 KGHSH, CDR2 LQKENI. The TCR originated in a human donor in good health. The sample taken for sequencing was T cells isolated from PBMCs. The chain carries TRBV18 and TRBJ1-2; tentatively, D is TRBD1 (5 bases). The CDR3 nucleotides are TGTGCCAGCTCACCACGACAAGGGGTGGATGGCTACACCTTC. Its translation is CASSPRQGVDGYTF.